This T cell receptor (beta chain) was recorded in a study of cytomegalovirus exposure and HLA in healthy donors. Study outcomes and limitations: Donors were assumed by presence/absence analyses to have roughly uniform sequencing depth. The only immune exposure information that was available was CMV serostatus. One variant, a missense change in DCLRE1C, was linked in a later analysis to TCR beta V- and J-gene trimming.

About this clone itself: Its antigen is currently unknown.

Germline CDR1 reads SGHTA; CDR2 reads FQGNSA. The CDR3 totals 15 residues. Trimming at V came to 6 bases and at J to 1 base, leaving 6 bases not matched to a gene. 60 Vbeta and 13 Jbeta primers were used in PCR. Generated by immunoSEQ multiplex PCR, the TCRdb table keeps only in-frame clones and is missing some. This sample's clone table lists 75,000 to 90,000 clones. The sample was PBMCs. The TCR sequence derives from a woman aged 55-69 years in good health and CMV-seronegative. The chain recombines TRBV7-2 with TRBJ1-5; 7 bases are shared with TRBD1. CDR3 sequence reads: CASRAGTASNQPQHF. The CDR3 bases are TGTGCCAGCAGGGCCGGGACAGCAAGCAATCAGCCCCAGCATTTT. The entire variable domain, with the rest obtained from reference TRBV7-2 and TRBJ1-5, is as follows: GAGVSQSPSNKVTEKGKDVELRCDPISGHTALYWYRQSLGQGLEFLIYFQGNSAPDKSGLPSDRFSAERTGGSVSTLTIQRTQQEDSAVYLCASRAGTASNQPQHFGDGTRLSIL.